Shown below are 30 T cell receptor beta chains from a single sample sequenced in a study of T cell repertoires in cytomegalovirus infection. One entry per CDR3 protein results from TCRdb running MiXCR on the reads. The data contain 750,000 to 950,000 distinct CDR3 sequences, roughly 28% of them seen just once; the ten biggest clones take up around 14%. These receptors have no known antigen. Here the sequenced sample was cultured CD8+ T cells from PBMCs, taken from culture after CMV antigen stimulation. The receptors here all came from a human donor in good health (CMV status not recorded). Some clones in this sample may be carry-over from other donors' samples.

This clonotype was seen a handful of times. The V gene is TRBV6-5, the J gene TRBJ2-3; no clear D. Per the germline V gene, CDR1 is MNHEY and CDR2 is SVGAGI. CDR3 size: 15 residues. The V end was cut by 4 bases, the J end by 0 bases, with 11 bases between. CDR3 residues: CASSFGELSTDTQYF. The CDR3 DNA reads TGTGCCAGCAGTTTTGGAGAGCTCAGCACAGATACGCAGTATTTT.

This chain links TRBV6-2 or TRBV6-3 with TRBJ2-7; D remains ambiguous. The CDR3 sequence is 14 residues long. V lost 6 bases and J 1 base, leaving 13 bases between the germline ends. Germline V lookup: CDR1 MNHEY, CDR2 SVGEGT. The CDR3 reads CASSSPADSYEQYV. In nucleotides, the CDR3 is TGTGCCAGCAGCTCTCCGGCTGATTCCTACGAGCAGTACGTC.

This clonotype occurred a few times. Written as DNA, the CDR3 is TGTGCCAGCGGGGGGGCGATGGTCGGGGAGCTGTTTTTT. Protein product: CASGGAMVGELFF. The J gene is TRBJ2-2, the V gene TRBV6-5; TRBD2 might be the D (7 bases). There are 13 residues in the CDR3. The V end was cut by 8 bases, the J end by 7 bases, with 14 bases between. Germline V CDR1 and CDR2: MNHEY, SVGAGI.

In this sample, this clonotype turned up a few times. The chain is built from TRBV6-1 and TRBJ2-1; the match to TRBD1 covers 8 bases. CDR3 length equals 16 residues. CDR1 and CDR2 from the germline V gene are MNHNS and SASEGT. The V gene end was trimmed by 1 base and the J gene end by 8 bases; junction bases not matched to a gene: 10. CDR3 in DNA: TGTGCCAGCAGTGAAGATCGGACAGGGCCTAGGGATGAGCAGTTCTTC. The encoded protein is CASSEDRTGPRDEQFF.

The DNA for the CDR3 is TGTGCCAGCAGCTTGGAACACACTGAAGCTTTCTTT. Residues: CASSLEHTEAFF. The V call is TRBV4-2, the J call TRBJ1-1; the D is unclear. Trimming took 5 bases from V and 3 from J, leaving 7 bases between them. CDR3 length: 12 amino acids. The germline CDR1 and CDR2 sequences are LGHNA and YNFKEQ.

The chain has TRBV19 and TRBJ1-1; 10 bases fit TRBD1. The germline CDR1 and CDR2 sequences are LNHDA and SQIVND (reference sequence). Trimming took 6 bases from V and 5 from J; bases not matched to a gene: 9. The CDR3 runs to 15 residues. This CDR3 reads CASRMTGGARTEAFF. The CDR3 nucleotides read TGTGCCAGTAGGATGACAGGGGGCGCGAGGACTGAAGCTTTCTTT.

This clonotype was counted at least ten times. The chain has TRBV20-1 and TRBJ2-1; D is unresolved. V was clipped by 3 bases and J by 0 bases, with 9 bases between them. Germline CDR1 and CDR2: DFQATT and SNEGSKA (reference sequence). This CDR3 is built from 14 residues. This chain's CDR3 is CSASLWSSYNEQFF. CDR3 sequence (DNA): TGCAGTGCTAGTTTGTGGAGCTCCTACAATGAGCAGTTCTTC.

V gene TRBV5-1 combines with J gene TRBJ1-1; D might be TRBD1 (5 bases). Trimming pared 1 base from V and 1 base from J, leaving 11 bases between. There are 15 residues in the CDR3. Germline V gene sequence: CDR1 SGHRS, CDR2 YFSETQ. CDR3 amino acids: CASSLFLGQNTEAFF. The CDR3 coding sequence is TGCGCCAGCAGCTTGTTTTTAGGACAGAACACTGAAGCTTTCTTT.

The chain combines TRBV4-1 with TRBJ2-5; 8 bases match TRBD2. The germline CDR1 and CDR2 sequences are MGHRA and YSYEKL. This CDR3 has 15 amino acids. The J segment lost 5 bases and the V segment lost 1 base, leaving 6 bases of the junction unmatched. The CDR3, as DNA: TGCGCCAGCAGCCAAGTCGCGGGGGGCCGGGAGACCCAGTACTTC. Translated, it gives CASSQVAGGRETQYF.

The V and J genes are TRBV19 and TRBJ2-1; 11 bases line up with TRBD2. After removal of 5 bases from V and 7 bases from J, the junction contained 7 bases not matched to a gene. Germline loops: CDR1 LNHDA, CDR2 SQIVND (reference sequence). The CDR3 covers 15 residues. The CDR3 loop is CASSSATSGDNEQFF. In nucleotides, the CDR3 is TGTGCCAGTAGTTCCGCGACTAGCGGGGATAATGAGCAGTTCTTC.

The chain couples TRBV25-1 to TRBJ1-2; the D is unclear. The CDR3 consists of 13 residues. Trimming pared 3 bases from V and 4 bases from J, leaving 9 bases between. Germline CDR1 reads MGHDK; CDR2 reads SYGVNS. The CDR3 here is CASSDHLFYGYTF. Written as DNA, the CDR3 is TGTGCCAGCAGTGACCATCTTTTCTATGGCTACACCTTC.

The chain carries TRBV6-4 and TRBJ1-2; weak D call: TRBD1 (5 bases). The germline gives CDR1 MRHNA, CDR2 SNTAGT. The CDR3 spans 15 residues. V lost 4 bases and J lost 1, with 13 bases in between. The CDR3 reads CASSADSAFNYGYTF. The CDR3 coding sequence is TGTGCCAGCAGTGCCGACAGCGCTTTTAACTATGGCTACACCTTC.

This clonotype was seen a handful of times. V is TRBV11-3 and J is TRBJ2-5, with D possibly being TRBD2 (6 bases). This CDR3 has 15 amino acids. Deletions cut 5 bases from V and 5 bases from J, with 18 bases between. Looked up from germline, CDR1 is SGHNT and CDR2 is YENEEA. CDR3 sequence: CASSDRDSGWETQYF. The CDR3 DNA is TGTGCCAGCAGCGATCGGGACTCGGGGTGGGAGACCCAGTACTTC.

This clonotype has just one count. The chain uses TRBV24-1 and TRBJ1-1; TRBD1 agrees at 10 bases. CDR3 size: 15 residues. Germline loops: CDR1 KGHDR, CDR2 SFDVKD. V shed 4 bases and J 3 bases; nucleotides not matched to a gene: 4. The CDR3 is CATSDSGTGDTEAFF. The CDR3 DNA is TGTGCCACCAGTGACTCCGGGACAGGGGACACTGAAGCTTTCTTT.

This clonotype appeared a few times. The CDR3 DNA reads as TGTGCCAGCAGTCCCTCCCCCGGGGCCACCGGGGAGCTGTTTTTT. This sequence encodes CASSPSPGATGELFF. V gene TRBV12-3 or TRBV12-4 combines with J gene TRBJ2-2; possibly TRBD1 or TRBD2 for D (5 bases each). The CDR3 length is 15 residues. V lost 5 bases to trimming and J lost 4 bases, with 14 bases between them.

V gene TRBV10-1 combines with J gene TRBJ2-7; D ambiguous. The CDR3 extends over 13 amino acids. Trimming removed 2 bases from V and 3 bases from J, with 8 bases in between. Germline V gene lookup returns CDR1 WNHNN and CDR2 SYGVQD (reference sequence). CDR3 coding DNA: TGCGCCAGCAGTGAGCGCCAGAACTACGAGCAGTACTTC. It encodes CASSERQNYEQYF.

This clonotype turned up a few times. The rearrangement links TRBV7-9 to TRBJ1-2; 7 bases are a match to TRBD1. Germline V gene sequence: CDR1 SEHNR, CDR2 FQNEAQ (reference sequence). There are 14 residues in the CDR3. The V segment lost 1 base and the J segment 6 bases; nucleotides outside the gene matches: 5. In DNA, the CDR3 is TGTGCCAGCAGCTTAGAAGGGGGCGGCGATGGCTACACCTTC. Protein sequence: CASSLEGGGDGYTF.

The chain carries TRBV11-3 and TRBJ2-7; the D call may be TRBD1 or TRBD2 (6 bases each). Germline V gene sequence: CDR1 SGHNT, CDR2 YENEEA. This CDR3 contains 16 residues. V was trimmed by 1 base and J by 1 base, leaving 14 bases between them. In DNA, the CDR3 is TGTGCCAGCAGCTTAGGGGGAGGACAGTTTTCCTACGAGCAGTACTTC. Translation gives CASSLGGGQFSYEQYF.

This clonotype was detected a few times. The J gene is TRBJ1-5, the V gene TRBV7-6, with a tentative D call TRBD1 (5 bases). The germline gives CDR1 SGHVS, CDR2 FNYEAQ. The CDR3 contains 15 residues. Trimming left V 4 bases short and J 5 bases short, with 15 bases between. CDR3: CASSYWDGEYQPQHF. CDR3 nucleotides: TGTGCCAGCAGCTACTGGGACGGGGAGTATCAGCCCCAGCATTTT.

Concerning this clonotype itself: Compared with germline, one end of the junction differs, possibly owing to a read error. The chain combines TRBV7-4 with TRBJ1-2; 10 bases line up with TRBD1. Germline assignment: CDR1 SGHVT and CDR2 SQSDAQ. The CDR3 consists of 14 residues. The CDR3 DNA reads TGTGGCAGCAGCTCGTCGACAGGGGGCGAGGGCTACACCTTC. This sequence encodes CGSSSSTGGEGYTF.

The chain recombines TRBV19 with TRBJ1-6; TRBD1 might be the D (5 bases). Germline V gives CDR1 LNHDA, CDR2 SQIVND (reference sequence). V was shortened by 1 base and J by 9 bases, with 22 bases between the two germline ends. The CDR3 totals 18 residues. The CDR3 sequence is CASSIAPLIRTGGSPLHF. As DNA, the CDR3 is TGTGCCAGTAGTATAGCCCCCTTGATTCGCACCGGGGGTTCACCCCTCCACTTT. Using reference TRBV19 and TRBJ1-6 for the parts outside the CDR3, the full variable domain is DGGITQSPKYLFRKEGQNVTLSCEQNLNHDAMYWYRQDPGQGLRLIYYSQIVNDFQKGDIAEGYSVSREKKESFPLTVTSAQKNPTAFYLCASSIAPLIRTGGSPLHFGNGTRLTVT.

This clonotype was counted a few times. A much larger clone lies a single base off, so this may be a read error. J is TRBJ1-1 and V is TRBV27; the D gene is possibly TRBD1 (6 bases). Germline V gene lookup returns CDR1 MNHEY and CDR2 SMNVEV (reference sequence). The length of the CDR3 is 14 residues. Trimming pared 6 bases from V and 6 bases from J, leaving 17 bases between. CDR3 residues: CASSPGAGAPEAFF. CDR3 sequence (DNA): TGTGCCAGCAGCCCCGGGGCAGGGGCGCCTGAAGCTTTCTTT.

Ten or more counts support this clonotype. This chain links TRBV7-2 with TRBJ2-1; possible D gene TRBD2, 5 bases. The CDR3 runs 16 residues. The germline CDR1 and CDR2 sequences are SGHTA and FQGNSA. Trimming removed 4 bases at V and 2 bases at J, with 15 bases between. DNA for the CDR3: TGTGCCAGCAGCTACGGACTGGTCTTCACCTACAATGAGCAGTTCTTC. Its protein is CASSYGLVFTYNEQFF.

This clonotype was seen more than once but under ten times. This chain connects TRBV4-1 to TRBJ1-1; D remains unclear. Germline V CDR1 and CDR2: MGHRA, YSYEKL. The CDR3 consists of 15 residues. The germline V and J ends were trimmed by 4 bases and 0 bases, with 12 bases remaining between them. Here the CDR3 reads CASSPHVDLNTEAFF. The CDR3 coding sequence is TGCGCCAGCAGCCCACATGTTGATCTGAACACTGAAGCTTTCTTT.

The chain couples TRBV11-2 to TRBJ1-1; D ambiguous. Deletions cut 5 bases from V and 10 bases from J, with 11 bases between. Germline V gives CDR1 SGHAT, CDR2 FQNNGV. There are 11 residues in the CDR3. The CDR3, as DNA: TGTGCCAGCAGCCATCGTTGGGGAGCTTTCTTT. This codes for CASSHRWGAFF.

This clonotype was recorded a few times. The rearrangement links TRBV7-9 to TRBJ2-5, with a weak D call TRBD1 (5 bases). V lost 2 bases and J lost 2, with 12 bases in between. Per the germline V gene, CDR1 is SEHNR and CDR2 is FQNEAQ (reference sequence). The CDR3 is 15 amino acids. The CDR3 is CASSLIQGKQETQYF. CDR3 nucleotide sequence: TGTGCCAGCAGCTTAATCCAGGGAAAGCAAGAGACCCAGTACTTC.

The chain has TRBV2 and TRBJ1-1; D may be TRBD1 (5 bases). CDR1 and CDR2 (germline): SNHLY, FYNNEI. This CDR3 has 14 amino acids. With 6 bases removed from V and 4 bases from J, the gap between germline ends came to 15 bases. The CDR3 spells CASRLGHGGTEAFF. The DNA for the CDR3 is TGTGCCAGCAGGTTGGGCCACGGGGGCACTGAAGCTTTCTTT.

The chain carries TRBV2 and TRBJ1-6, with D unclear. The CDR3 extends over 16 amino acids. Germline CDR1 reads SNHLY; CDR2 reads FYNNEI. V was trimmed by 11 bases and J by 0 bases, leaving 17 bases between them. The CDR3 nucleotides are TGTGCCCTTAAGCTGGCGGGGAGCTCCTATAATTCACCCCTCCACTTT. It encodes CALKLAGSSYNSPLHF.

The genes are TRBV12-3 or TRBV12-4 and TRBJ1-2, with D perhaps matching TRBD1 (6 bases). V lost 2 bases to trimming and J lost 1 base, with 20 bases between them. This CDR3 is 18 amino acids long. The CDR3 nucleotides read TGTGCCAGCAGTTTATTATTAGGGGGAGACAGAGTTAACTATGGCTACACCTTC. This sequence encodes CASSLLLGGDRVNYGYTF.

V usage is TRBV10-2 and J usage is TRBJ1-5; D unresolved. The V and J ends lost 6 bases and 10 bases respectively, with 16 bases between them. Germline CDR1 and CDR2: WSHSY and SAAADI. The CDR3 runs to 13 residues. CDR3 nucleotides: TGCGCCAGCAGGGATGGAGCCCTACTCCCCCAGCATTTT. Protein product: CASRDGALLPQHF.